The 27 T cell receptor beta chains below were found in one sample sequenced in a study of T cells in Graves' hyperthyroidism and ophthalmopathy. Amplification targeted TCR beta CDR3 regions from RNA transcripts. A set of HTBI primers served as the primers for a first-round RT-PCR of the TCR CDR3. TCRdb re-derived calls from the multiplex PCR reads in MiXCR, one entry per CDR3 protein. The table includes 250,000 to 300,000 distinct CDR3 sequences, 15% detected once. Sample: blood. Receptor source: a woman aged 45-65 years with Graves' hyperthyroidism that later progressed to Graves' ophthalmopathy.

The chain uses TRBV3-1 and TRBJ2-5; D gene uncertain. The CDR3 totals 14 residues. CDR1 and CDR2 from the germline V gene are LGHDT and YNNKEL (reference sequence). The V end lost 4 bases, the J end lost 2 bases, and 11 bases lay between the germline ends. This chain's CDR3 is CASSRIDGQETQYF. The CDR3 DNA is TGTGCCAGCAGCCGTATAGACGGGCAAGAGACCCAGTACTTC.

At least ten counts were recorded for this clonotype. V gene TRBV30 combines with J gene TRBJ2-2; D is unresolved. V lost 4 bases and J 3 bases, leaving 9 bases between the germline ends. The CDR3 totals 13 residues. CDR1 and CDR2 (germline): GTSNPN, SVGIG (reference sequence). The CDR3 DNA is TGTGCCTGGAACTGGTACGACACCGGGGAGCTGTTTTTT. This translates into CAWNWYDTGELFF. Complete variable domain (other parts from reference TRBV30 and TRBJ2-2): SQTIHQWPATLVQPVGSPLSLECTVEGTSNPNLYWYRQAAGRGLQLLFYSVGIGQISSEVPQNLSASRPQDRQFILSSKKLLLSDSGFYLCAWNWYDTGELFFGEGSRLTVL.

The table lists this clonotype with many counts. The chain links TRBV28 to TRBJ2-1, with 9 bases that match TRBD1. With V trimmed by 10 bases and J by 5 bases, 9 bases remained unmatched. The CDR3 extends over 14 amino acids. Germline V gives CDR1 MDHEN, CDR2 SYDVKM. The CDR3 nucleotides are TGTGCCACCTCTTTTCGGGACAGGGACAATGAGCAGTTCTTC. Translation gives CATSFRDRDNEQFF.

This clonotype was counted many times. The chain uses TRBV11-2 and TRBJ1-1; TRBD1 aligns across 11 bases. V trimming: 5 bases; J trimming: 0 bases; junction bases outside the gene matches: 8. CDR3 size: 17 residues. The germline V gene has CDR1 SGHAT and CDR2 FQNNGV. CDR3 residues: CASSPGTGGILNTEAFF. CDR3 DNA sequence: TGTGCCAGCAGCCCCGGGACAGGGGGTATACTGAACACTGAAGCTTTCTTT. Together with reference TRBV11-2 and TRBJ1-1, the CDR3 gives the full variable domain: EAGVAQSPRYKIIEKRQSVAFWCNPISGHATLYWYQQILGQGPKLLIQFQNNGVVDDSQLPKDRFSAERLKGVDSTLKIQPAKLEDSAVYLCASSPGTGGILNTEAFFGQGTRLTVV.

In its sample, this clonotype was seen many times. This rearrangement joins TRBV5-1 to TRBJ2-3; 8 bases map to TRBD2. Looked up from germline, CDR1 is SGHRS and CDR2 is YFSETQ. The trim removed 5 bases at V and 5 bases at J, leaving 10 bases unmatched. The CDR3 runs to 15 residues. CDR3 protein: CASSSLTSGGDTQYF. As DNA, the CDR3 is TGCGCCAGCAGTTCTCTCACTAGCGGCGGAGATACGCAGTATTTT.

Details on this clonotype: This could be a read error, since a much larger clone is one nucleotide away. V and J are TRBV20-1 and TRBJ1-5; D remains ambiguous. V lost 3 bases, J lost 1 base, and 10 bases lay in between. This CDR3 spans 14 amino acids. From germline, CDR1 is DFQATT and CDR2 SNEGSKA (reference sequence). Written as DNA, the CDR3 is TGCAGTGCTAGTGTGGCGACGAGCAATCAGCCCCAGCATTTT. Amino acids: CSASVATSNQPQHF.

This clonotype was observed a handful of times. The V call is TRBV11-2, the J call TRBJ1-3; no firm D call. There are 11 residues in the CDR3. Trimming took 4 bases from V and 4 from J, leaving 2 bases between them. CDR1 SGHAT and CDR2 FQNNGV come from the germline V gene. This CDR3 reads CASSSGNTIYF. The CDR3, as DNA: TGTGCCAGCAGCTCCGGAAACACCATATATTTT.

This clonotype was counted a few times. The chain uses TRBV19 and TRBJ2-1; D is possibly TRBD1 or TRBD2 (6 bases each). V shed 5 bases and J shed 4 bases, with 9 bases lying between them. CDR3 length: 13 amino acids. Per the germline V gene, CDR1 is LNHDA and CDR2 is SQIVND (reference sequence). The CDR3 DNA reads TGTGCCAGTAGTGGAGGGACATACAATGAGCAGTTCTTC. It translates to CASSGGTYNEQFF.

Comment on this clonotype: A much larger clonotype is one base distant, so this may be a read error. The V and J genes are TRBV7-9 and TRBJ2-1, with D possibly TRBD1 on 5 matching bases. CDR3 length: 15 amino acids. V lost 5 bases to trimming and J lost 7 bases, with 18 bases between them. The germline CDR1 and CDR2 sequences are SEHNR and FQNEAQ (reference sequence). Here the CDR3 reads CASSARTRGVNEQFF. For the CDR3, the DNA is TGTGCCAGCAGCGCTCGGACAAGGGGTGTGAATGAGCAGTTCTTC. The whole variable domain, filled in from reference TRBV7-9 and TRBJ2-1, reads DTGVSQNPRHKITKRGQNVTFRCDPISEHNRLYWYRQTLGQGPEFLTYFQNEAQLEKSRLLSDRFSAERPKGSFSTLEIQRTEQGDSAMYLCASSARTRGVNEQFFGPGTRLTVL.

In its sample, this clonotype was seen many times. The chain joins TRBV20-1 to TRBJ2-1; 8 nucleotides match TRBD2. V dropped 0 bases and J dropped 4; count of bases not matched to a gene: 5. Germline V gene data show CDR1 as DFQATT and CDR2 as SNEGSKA (reference sequence). The CDR3 spans 15 residues. The CDR3 reads CSAREGSGDYNEQFF. For the CDR3, the DNA is TGCAGTGCTAGAGAAGGTAGCGGGGATTACAATGAGCAGTTCTTC.

There are many counts of this clonotype. This chain connects TRBV28 to TRBJ1-1, with 9 bases lining up with TRBD1. The ends lost 3 bases at V and 4 bases at J; junction bases unmatched: 12. Germline assignment: CDR1 MDHEN and CDR2 SYDVKM. The CDR3 has 17 residues. The CDR3 nucleotides read TGTGCCAGCAGTTTCGCCCTCCTCGGACAGGGGACCACTGAAGCTTTCTTT. It yields the protein CASSFALLGQGTTEAFF.

This clonotype was seen at least ten times. The chain recombines TRBV3-1 with TRBJ2-4; D may correspond to TRBD1 or TRBD2 (5 bases each). The CDR3 spans 13 residues. Trimming took off 5 bases at V and 5 bases at J, with 10 bases between the two ends. Germline V CDR1 and CDR2: LGHDT, YNNKEL (reference sequence). The DNA for the CDR3 is TGTGCCAGCAGCACTGGGACCCAAAACATTCAGTACTTC. Translating gives CASSTGTQNIQYF. The variable domain in full, with the rest retrieved from reference TRBV3-1 and TRBJ2-4, is DTAVSQTPKYLVTQMGNDKSIKCEQNLGHDTMYWYKQDSKKFLKIMFSYNNKELIINETVPNRFSPKSPDKAHLNLHINSLELGDSAVYFCASSTGTQNIQYFGAGTRLSVL.

This clonotype was counted ten times or more. CDR3 residues: CASGSDTLQETQYF. In nucleotides, the CDR3 is TGTGCCAGCGGGTCGGACACCCTCCAAGAGACCCAGTACTTC. The gene calls are TRBV27 and TRBJ2-5; possibly TRBD1 for D (5 bases). This CDR3 is built from 14 residues. Germline CDR1 reads MNHEY; CDR2 reads SMNVEV (reference sequence). Trimming pared 8 bases from V and 1 base from J, leaving 14 bases between.

This chain links TRBV20-1 with TRBJ2-1, with 8 bases identical to TRBD2. The CDR3 extends over 14 amino acids. Germline-derived CDR1 and CDR2 are DFQATT and SNEGSKA (reference sequence). Germline trimming cut 6 bases from V and 15 bases from J; bases unmatched to any gene: 19. The CDR3 DNA sequence: TGCAGTGCCCAGGGGTTAGCGGGAAGGGACCCAGGGTTCTTC. Encoded protein: CSAQGLAGRDPGFF.

The sample holds many counts of this clonotype. The chain employs TRBV4-1 and TRBJ2-7; unclear D gene. Per the germline V gene, CDR1 is MGHRA and CDR2 is YSYEKL. This CDR3 is 12 amino acids long. Trimming took 1 base from V and 7 from J, leaving 8 bases between them. DNA for the CDR3: TGCGCCAGCAGCCAAGCCGTAGGAGAGCAGTACTTC. Encoded protein: CASSQAVGEQYF.

This clonotype appeared many times. The J gene is TRBJ2-3, the V gene TRBV5-1; D ambiguous. Deletions cut 2 bases from V and 2 bases from J, with 9 bases between. Germline V CDR1 and CDR2: SGHRS, YFSETQ. The CDR3 extends over 14 amino acids. CDR3 region: CASSFGRFTDTQYF. As DNA, the CDR3 is TGCGCCAGCAGCTTCGGGCGGTTCACAGATACGCAGTATTTT.

V and J are TRBV2 and TRBJ2-5, with D tentatively TRBD1 (7 bases). The CDR3 loop spans 17 amino acids. Trimming pared 6 bases from V and 4 bases from J, leaving 24 bases between. Germline V gives CDR1 SNHLY, CDR2 FYNNEI. DNA of the CDR3: TGTGCCAGCAGCCCCCCGTTTGGAGGGGGCACCGGAGAGACCCAGTACTTC. Amino acids: CASSPPFGGGTGETQYF.

This clonotype has at least ten counts. This chain links TRBV2 with TRBJ2-1; D is perhaps TRBD1 (5 bases). Germline-derived CDR1 and CDR2 are SNHLY and FYNNEI. Trimming removed 4 bases from V and 0 bases from J, with 16 bases in between. This CDR3 region has 17 residues. CDR3 nucleotides: TGTGCCAGCAGTGCCCCCGAGACAGTGAGCTCCTACAATGAGCAGTTCTTC. Its protein product is CASSAPETVSSYNEQFF.

This clonotype was observed many times. The genes are TRBV20-1 and TRBJ2-2, with 11 bases lining up with TRBD2. After removal of 2 bases from V and 0 bases from J, the junction contained 5 bases not matched to a gene. CDR3 length: 17 amino acids. CDR1 and CDR2 (germline): DFQATT, SNEGSKA (reference sequence). CDR3 DNA: TGCAGTGCTAGAATCCCTAGCGGGGGGTCGAACACCGGGGAGCTGTTTTTT. Translating it yields CSARIPSGGSNTGELFF.

The chain recombines TRBV9 with TRBJ1-4; D remains unclear. The CDR3 runs 14 residues. The V gene lost 2 bases and the J gene lost 12 bases, with 17 bases spanning the gap. From germline, CDR1 is SGDLS and CDR2 YYNGEE. CDR3 DNA sequence: TGTGCCAGCAGCGTCGGGTTGGAACGGGAAGAACTGTTTTTT. Amino acid sequence: CASSVGLEREELFF. Filled out from reference TRBV9 and TRBJ1-4, the complete variable domain reads DSGVTQTPKHLITATGQRVTLRCSPRSGDLSVYWYQQSLDQGLQFLIQYYNGEERAKGNILERFSAQQFPDLHSELNLSSLELGDSALYFCASSVGLEREELFFGSGTQLSVL.

In its sample, this clonotype was seen many times. The genes are TRBV5-1 and TRBJ2-7, with 9 nucleotides matching TRBD2. CDR3 length: 16 amino acids. CDR1 and CDR2 from the germline V gene are SGHRS and YFSETQ. V trimming: 0 bases; J trimming: 0 bases; junction bases outside the gene matches: 4. CDR3 coding DNA: TGCGCCAGCAGCTTGGGCTTTAGCGGGAGCTCCTACGAGCAGTACTTC. This translates into CASSLGFSGSSYEQYF.

This clonotype was seen ten or more times. J is TRBJ1-5 and V is TRBV7-9, with 8 bases lining up with TRBD1. The CDR3 spans 18 residues. CDR1 SEHNR and CDR2 FQNEAQ come from the germline V gene (reference sequence). V dropped 0 bases and J dropped 1; count of bases not matched to a gene: 8. CDR3 residues: CASSLAGTGIRSNQPQHF. In nucleotides, the CDR3 is TGTGCCAGCAGCTTAGCGGGGACAGGTATTCGGAGCAATCAGCCCCAGCATTTT.

Note on this clonotype: It may be a read error: a sequence one base away is much more abundant. This CDR3 reads CASSVDGSSYSEQFF. The CDR3 region has the DNA TGTGCCAGCAGCGTAGATGGAAGCTCCTACAGTGAGCAGTTCTTC. The rearrangement joins TRBV9 to TRBJ2-1; no clear D gene. Per germline, CDR1 SGDLS and CDR2 YYNGEE. This CDR3 spans 15 amino acids.

This clonotype was seen repeatedly, ten times or more. The chain uses TRBV28 and TRBJ1-1, with D maybe TRBD1 (5 bases). In germline, CDR1 is MDHEN, CDR2 SYDVKM. V was trimmed by 5 bases and J by 4 bases, leaving 14 bases between them. The CDR3 runs 14 residues. CDR3 DNA: TGTGCCAGCAGTAGACAGACAGTGGGCACTGAAGCTTTCTTT. It translates to CASSRQTVGTEAFF.

The J gene is TRBJ1-2, the V gene TRBV7-6; 8 bases fit TRBD1. With V trimmed by 3 bases and J by 7 bases, 13 bases remained unmatched. This CDR3 has 16 residues. Germline CDR1 reads SGHVS; CDR2 reads FNYEAQ. In DNA form, the CDR3 reads TGTGCCAGCAGCTTGGGCCCTGGGCAGGGGGCGGGTGGCTACACCTTC. Translated: CASSLGPGQGAGGYTF. The full variable domain, its missing parts supplied by reference TRBV7-6 and TRBJ1-2, is GAGVSQSPRYKVTKRGQDVALRCDPISGHVSLYWYRQALGQGPEFLTYFNYEAQQDKSGLPNDRFSAERPEGSISTLTIQRTEQRDSAMYRCASSLGPGQGAGGYTFGSGTRLTVV.

This clonotype was observed a handful of times. V is TRBV4-1 and J is TRBJ2-1; D possibly corresponds to TRBD2 (6 bases). V was cut by 0 bases and J by 3 bases, with 24 bases left in between. This CDR3 has 20 amino acids. The germline CDR1 and CDR2 sequences are MGHRA and YSYEKL. CDR3 bases: TGCGCCAGCAGCCAAGAATCCGGGACCCGGGGACTGGCACTCTACAATGAGCAGTTCTTC. Its protein is CASSQESGTRGLALYNEQFF.

The chain is built from TRBV4-1 and TRBJ1-1; D gene unclear. The CDR3 extends over 13 amino acids. Deletions cut 3 bases from V and 5 bases from J, with 10 bases between. Germline CDR1 reads MGHRA; CDR2 reads YSYEKL. CDR3 residues: CASSHLRTTEAFF. DNA of the CDR3: TGCGCCAGCAGCCACCTCAGGACTACTGAAGCTTTCTTT.